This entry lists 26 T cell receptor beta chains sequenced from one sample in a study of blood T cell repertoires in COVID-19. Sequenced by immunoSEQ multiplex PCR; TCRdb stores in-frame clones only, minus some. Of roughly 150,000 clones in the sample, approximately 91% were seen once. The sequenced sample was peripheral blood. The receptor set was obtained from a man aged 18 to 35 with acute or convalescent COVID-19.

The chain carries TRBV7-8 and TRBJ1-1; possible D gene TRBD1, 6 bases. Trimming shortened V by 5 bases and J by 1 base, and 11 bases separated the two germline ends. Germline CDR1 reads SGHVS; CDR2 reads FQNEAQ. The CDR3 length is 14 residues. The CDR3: CASSLTTGNTEAFF. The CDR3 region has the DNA TGTGCCAGCAGCCTTACGACAGGGAACACTGAAGCTTTCTTT. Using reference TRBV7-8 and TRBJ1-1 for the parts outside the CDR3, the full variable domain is GAGVSQSPRYKVAKRGQDVALRCDPISGHVSLFWYQQALGQGPEFLTYFQNEAQLDKSGLPSDRFFAERPEGSVSTLKIQRTQQEDSAVYLCASSLTTGNTEAFFGQGTRLTVV.

The CDR3 sequence: CASSLGGGYYGYTF. DNA of the CDR3: TGCGCCAGCAGCTTGGGAGGGGGCTACTATGGCTACACCTTC. This chain joins TRBV5-1 and TRBJ1-2, with 7 bases fitting TRBD1. The CDR3 contains 14 residues. V was clipped by 0 bases and J by 3 bases; unmatched bases: 2. Germline-derived CDR1 and CDR2 are SGHRS and YFSETQ.

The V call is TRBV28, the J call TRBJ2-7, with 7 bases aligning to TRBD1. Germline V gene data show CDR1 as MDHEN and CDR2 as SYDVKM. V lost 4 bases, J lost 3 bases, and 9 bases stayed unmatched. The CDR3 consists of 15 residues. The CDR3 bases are TGTGCCAGCAGTTCGACGACAGGGTTTGACTACGAGCAGTACTTC. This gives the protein CASSSTTGFDYEQYF.

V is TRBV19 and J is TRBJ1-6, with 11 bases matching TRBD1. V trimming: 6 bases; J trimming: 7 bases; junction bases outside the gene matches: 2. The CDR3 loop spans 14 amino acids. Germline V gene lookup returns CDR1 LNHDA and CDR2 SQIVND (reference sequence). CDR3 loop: CASRDRGRNSPLHF. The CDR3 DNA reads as TGTGCCAGTAGGGACAGGGGGCGAAATTCACCCCTCCACTTT. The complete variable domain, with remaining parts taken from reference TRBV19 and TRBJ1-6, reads DGGITQSPKYLFRKEGQNVTLSCEQNLNHDAMYWYRQDPGQGLRLIYYSQIVNDFQKGDIAEGYSVSREKKESFPLTVTSAQKNPTAFYLCASRDRGRNSPLHFGNGTRLTVT.

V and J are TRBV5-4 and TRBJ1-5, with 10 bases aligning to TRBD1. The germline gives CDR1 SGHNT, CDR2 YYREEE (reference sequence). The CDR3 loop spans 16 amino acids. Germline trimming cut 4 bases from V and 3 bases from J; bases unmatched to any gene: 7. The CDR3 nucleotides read TGTGCCAGCAGCCAGATGGGACAGGGGCACAATCAGCCCCAGCATTTT. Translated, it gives CASSQMGQGHNQPQHF. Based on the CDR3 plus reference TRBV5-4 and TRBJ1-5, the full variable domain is ETGVTQSPTHLIKTRGQQVTLRCSSQSGHNTVSWYQQALGQGPQFIFQYYREEENGRGNFPPRFSGLQFPNYSSELNVNALELDDSALYLCASSQMGQGHNQPQHFGDGTRLSIL.

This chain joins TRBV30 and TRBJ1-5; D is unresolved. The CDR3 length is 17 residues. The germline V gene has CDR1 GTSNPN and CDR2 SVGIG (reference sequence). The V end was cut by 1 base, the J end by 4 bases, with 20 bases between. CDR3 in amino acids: CAWSGTSGSMENQPQHF. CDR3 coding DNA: TGTGCCTGGAGTGGAACCTCGGGTTCCATGGAGAATCAGCCCCAGCATTTT.

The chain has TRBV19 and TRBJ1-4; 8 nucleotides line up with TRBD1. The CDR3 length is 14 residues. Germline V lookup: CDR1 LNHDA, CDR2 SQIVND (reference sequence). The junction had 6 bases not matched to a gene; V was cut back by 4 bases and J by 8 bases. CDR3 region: CASSTDRAREKLFF. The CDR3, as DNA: TGTGCCAGTAGTACGGACAGGGCCCGGGAAAAACTGTTTTTT.

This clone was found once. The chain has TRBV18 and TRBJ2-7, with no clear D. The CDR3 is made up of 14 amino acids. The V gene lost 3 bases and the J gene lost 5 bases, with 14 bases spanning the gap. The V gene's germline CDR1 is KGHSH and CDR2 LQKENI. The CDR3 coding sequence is TGTGCCAGCTCACCCAATGCCCTTGAGGACGAGCAGTACTTC. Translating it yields CASSPNALEDEQYF.

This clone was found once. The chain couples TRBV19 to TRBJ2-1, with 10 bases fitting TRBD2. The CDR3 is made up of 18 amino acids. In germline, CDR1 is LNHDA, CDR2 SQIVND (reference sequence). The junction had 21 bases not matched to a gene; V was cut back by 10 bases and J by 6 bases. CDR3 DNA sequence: TGTGCCACCCTTTCGGAGCGGGGGGGCCTGGGTAAACGCAATGAGCAGTTCTTC. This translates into CATLSERGGLGKRNEQFF.

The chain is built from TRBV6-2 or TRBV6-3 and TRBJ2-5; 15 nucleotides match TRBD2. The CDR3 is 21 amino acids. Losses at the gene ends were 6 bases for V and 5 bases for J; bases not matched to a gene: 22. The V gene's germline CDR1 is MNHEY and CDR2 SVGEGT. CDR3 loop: CASSIGLAGGSRHTTRETQYF. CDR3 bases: TGTGCCAGCAGCATCGGACTAGCGGGAGGGTCACGGCATACTACAAGGGAGACCCAGTACTTC.

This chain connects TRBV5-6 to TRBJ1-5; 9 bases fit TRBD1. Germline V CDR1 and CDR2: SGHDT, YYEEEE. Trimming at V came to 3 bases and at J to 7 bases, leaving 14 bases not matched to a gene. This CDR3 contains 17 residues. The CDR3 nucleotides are TGTGCCAGCAGCTACGGACAGGGGCGCCTCTCTAACCAGCCCCAGCATTTT. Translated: CASSYGQGRLSNQPQHF.

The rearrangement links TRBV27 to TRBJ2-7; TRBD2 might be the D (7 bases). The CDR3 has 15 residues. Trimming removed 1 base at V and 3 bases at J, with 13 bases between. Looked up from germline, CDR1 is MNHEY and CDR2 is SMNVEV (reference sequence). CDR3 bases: TGTGCCAGCAGTTTATGGGGGGGGCCTGGCTACGAGCAGTACTTC. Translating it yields CASSLWGGPGYEQYF.

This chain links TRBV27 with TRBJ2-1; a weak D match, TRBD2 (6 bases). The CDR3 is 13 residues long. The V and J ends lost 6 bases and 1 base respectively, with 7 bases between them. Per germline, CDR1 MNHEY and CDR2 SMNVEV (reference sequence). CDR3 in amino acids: CASRRDSYNEQFF. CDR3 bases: TGTGCCAGCAGGCGGGATTCCTACAATGAGCAGTTCTTC.

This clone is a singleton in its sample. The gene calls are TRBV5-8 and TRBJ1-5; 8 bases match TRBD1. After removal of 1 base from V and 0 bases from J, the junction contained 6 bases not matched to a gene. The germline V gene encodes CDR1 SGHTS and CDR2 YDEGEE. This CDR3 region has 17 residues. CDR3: CASSLRTGLYSNQPQHF. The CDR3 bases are TGTGCCAGCAGCTTGAGGACAGGGTTGTATAGCAATCAGCCCCAGCATTTT.

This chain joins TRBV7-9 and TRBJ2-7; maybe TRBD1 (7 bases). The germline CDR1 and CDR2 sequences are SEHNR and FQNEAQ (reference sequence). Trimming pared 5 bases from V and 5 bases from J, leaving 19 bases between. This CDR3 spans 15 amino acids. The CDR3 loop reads CASSGDREAYDEQYF. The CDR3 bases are TGTGCCAGCAGCGGCGACAGGGAGGCGTATGACGAGCAGTACTTC.

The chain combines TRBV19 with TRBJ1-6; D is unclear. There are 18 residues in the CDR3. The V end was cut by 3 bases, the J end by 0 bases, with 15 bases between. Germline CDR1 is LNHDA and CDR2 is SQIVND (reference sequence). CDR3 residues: CASSITGIPSSYNSPLHF. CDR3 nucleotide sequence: TGTGCCAGTAGTATCACTGGTATACCGAGCTCCTATAATTCACCCCTCCACTTT.

CDR3 sequence reads: CASSQDLGREQYF. CDR3 nucleotide sequence: TGTGCCAGCAGCCAAGATCTGGGCCGCGAGCAGTACTTC. The J gene is TRBJ2-7, the V gene TRBV14; D is uncertain. The germline gives CDR1 SGHDN, CDR2 FVKESK. The CDR3 runs 13 residues. The germline V and J ends were trimmed by 0 bases and 6 bases, with 9 bases remaining between them.

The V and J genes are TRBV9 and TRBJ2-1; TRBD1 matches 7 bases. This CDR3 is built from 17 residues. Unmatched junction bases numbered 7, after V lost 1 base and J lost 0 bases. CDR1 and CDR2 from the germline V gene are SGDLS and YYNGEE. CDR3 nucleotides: TGTGCCAGCAGCGTAAGGGACAGATGGAGCTCCTACAATGAGCAGTTCTTC. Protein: CASSVRDRWSSYNEQFF.

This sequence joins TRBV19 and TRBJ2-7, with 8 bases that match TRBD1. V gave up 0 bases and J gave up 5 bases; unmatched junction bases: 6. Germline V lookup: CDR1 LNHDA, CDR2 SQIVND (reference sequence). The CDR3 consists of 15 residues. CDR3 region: CASSIEAGGIDEQYF. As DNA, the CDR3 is TGTGCCAGTAGTATAGAGGCAGGGGGCATAGACGAGCAGTACTTC. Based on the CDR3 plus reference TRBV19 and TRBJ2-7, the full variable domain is DGGITQSPKYLFRKEGQNVTLSCEQNLNHDAMYWYRQDPGQGLRLIYYSQIVNDFQKGDIAEGYSVSREKKESFPLTVTSAQKNPTAFYLCASSIEAGGIDEQYFGPGTRLTVT.

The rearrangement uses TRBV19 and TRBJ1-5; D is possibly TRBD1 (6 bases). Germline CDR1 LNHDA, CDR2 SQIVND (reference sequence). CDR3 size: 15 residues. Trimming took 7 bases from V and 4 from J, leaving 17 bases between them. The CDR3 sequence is CASTPTYQGNQPQHF. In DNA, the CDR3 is TGTGCCAGTACCCCGACGTACCAGGGGAATCAGCCCCAGCATTTT.

The CDR3 sequence: CASSLRGDSYEQYF. The CDR3 nucleotides are TGCGCCAGCAGCTTGCGGGGGGATTCCTACGAGCAGTACTTC. The J gene is TRBJ2-7, the V gene TRBV5-1; 7 bases line up with TRBD2. The CDR3 loop spans 14 amino acids. With 1 base clipped from V and 1 base from J, the junction kept 2 bases outside the gene matches. Per the germline V gene, CDR1 is SGHRS and CDR2 is YFSETQ.

CDR3 protein: CASSPMTGFGPYGYTF. The DNA for the CDR3 is TGTGCCAGTAGTCCGATGACAGGGTTCGGACCCTATGGCTACACCTTC. The genes are TRBV19 and TRBJ1-2, with 7 bases lining up with TRBD1. The CDR3 loop spans 16 amino acids. Germline CDR1 is LNHDA and CDR2 is SQIVND (reference sequence). The V gene end was trimmed by 5 bases and the J gene end by 4 bases; junction bases not matched to a gene: 13.

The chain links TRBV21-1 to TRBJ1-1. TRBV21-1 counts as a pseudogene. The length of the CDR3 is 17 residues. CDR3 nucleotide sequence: TGTGCCAGCACTTACCCCAAGGGAGAACGAGGGAACACTGAAGCTTTCTTT. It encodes CASTYPKGERGNTEAFF.

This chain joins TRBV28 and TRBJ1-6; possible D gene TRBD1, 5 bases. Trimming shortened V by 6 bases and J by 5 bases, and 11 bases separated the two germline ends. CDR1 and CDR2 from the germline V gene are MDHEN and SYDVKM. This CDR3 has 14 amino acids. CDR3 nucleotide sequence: TGTGCCAGCAGCGCGACAGTGAATAATTCACCCCTCCACTTT. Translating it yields CASSATVNNSPLHF.

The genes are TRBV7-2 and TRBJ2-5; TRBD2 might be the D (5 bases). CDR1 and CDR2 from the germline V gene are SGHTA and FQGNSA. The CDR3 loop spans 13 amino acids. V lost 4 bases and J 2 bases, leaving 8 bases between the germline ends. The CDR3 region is CASSSRTQETQYF. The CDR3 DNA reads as TGTGCCAGCAGCTCGAGGACTCAAGAGACCCAGTACTTC.

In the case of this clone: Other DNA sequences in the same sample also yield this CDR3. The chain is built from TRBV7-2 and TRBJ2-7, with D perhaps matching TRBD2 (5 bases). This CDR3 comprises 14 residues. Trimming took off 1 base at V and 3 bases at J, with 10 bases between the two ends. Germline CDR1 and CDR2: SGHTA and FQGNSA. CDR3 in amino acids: CASSLEGLRYEQYF. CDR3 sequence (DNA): TGTGCCAGCAGCTTAGAAGGACTGCGCTACGAGCAGTACTTC.